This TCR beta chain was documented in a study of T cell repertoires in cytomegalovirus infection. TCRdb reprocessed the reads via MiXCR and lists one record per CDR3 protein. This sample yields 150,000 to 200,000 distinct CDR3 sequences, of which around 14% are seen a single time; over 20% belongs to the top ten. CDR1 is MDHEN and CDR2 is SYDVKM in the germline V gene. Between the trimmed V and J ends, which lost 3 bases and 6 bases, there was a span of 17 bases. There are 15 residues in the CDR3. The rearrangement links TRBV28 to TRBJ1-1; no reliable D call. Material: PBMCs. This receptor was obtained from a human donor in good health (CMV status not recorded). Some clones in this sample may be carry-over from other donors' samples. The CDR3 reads CASSFSYPLVSEAFF. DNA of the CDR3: TGTGCCAGCAGTTTCTCTTATCCATTAGTCTCTGAAGCTTTCTTT. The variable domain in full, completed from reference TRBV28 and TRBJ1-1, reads DVKVTQSSRYLVKRTGEKVFLECVQDMDHENMFWYRQDPGLGLRLIYFSYDVKMKEKGDIPEGYSVSREKKERFSLILESASTNQTSMYLCASSFSYPLVSEAFFGQGTRLTVV.